The present TCR beta chain was sequenced within a study of PD-L1 blockade in urothelial cancer. Study in general: In about 2014, patients got going on atezolizumab, taking 1,200 mg intravenously every 3 weeks. Patients with male sex and bladder-origin urothelial cancer accounted for about 90% of the 29 enrolled. Counts from blood samples showed a median of around 150,000 T cells.

Clones were sequenced by immunoSEQ multiplex PCR, and TCRdb holds only the in-frame ones, with some missing. This sample has about 45,000 clones, with 88% found just once. V was shortened by 3 bases and J by 0 bases, with 13 bases between the two germline ends. Germline V gives CDR1 SQVTM, CDR2 ANQGSEA. This CDR3 is built from 15 residues. A total of 1 to 8 samples per patient were collected pretreatment and on-treatment. The genes are TRBV29-1 and TRBJ2-3, with unresolved D. Material: PBMCs, obtained around atezolizumab (anti-PD-L1) treatment. This clonotype was obtained from an older man with urothelial cancer. CDR3 nucleotides: TGCAGCGTTGATGCAGGCTTAACTAGCACAGATACGCAGTATTTT. Protein sequence: CSVDAGLTSTDTQYF.